This is a list of T cell receptor beta chains from one sample in a study of cytotoxic CD8 clonotypes in ibrutinib-treated CLL. The method was immunoSEQ multiplex PCR; TCRdb's version includes in-frame clones alone and lacks a portion of them. This repertoire shows roughly 76,000 clones, 80% found once; its top ten account for 7.5% to 8%. This material consisted of PBMCs, taken at disease progression, from a patient treated with ibrutinib. The origin of the receptors is a human donor with chronic lymphocytic leukemia. Each CDR3 is given with its conserved first and last residue.

J | V | CDR3
TRBJ2-3 | TRBV2 | CASIPPGLAVDTQYF
TRBJ2-7 | TRBV30 | CAWSGSYEQYF
TRBJ1-1 | TRBV11-2 | CASSYPGGVEAFF
TRBJ2-7 | TRBV11-3 | CASSLGHRAGEQYF
TRBJ1-4 | TRBV23-1 | CASSQGVTNEKLFF
TRBJ2-3 | TRBV5-1 | CASSSATDTQYF
TRBJ1-5 | TRBV5-1 | CASRGENNQPQHF
TRBJ1-1 | TRBV15 | CATSRDWAGDEAFF
TRBJ2-7 | TRBV6-1 | CASSEARDTTF
TRBJ2-5 | TRBV7-9 | CASSYRWTSGGAYQETQYF
TRBJ2-1 | TRBV7-9 | CASSLLVNEQFF
TRBJ1-2 | TRBV20-1 | CSASGDYGYTF
TRBJ1-1 | TRBV30 | CAWGRNEAFF
TRBJ2-3 | TRBV6-5 | CASRREGTDTQYF
TRBJ2-7 | TRBV2 | CASGRDWYEQYF
TRBJ2-7 | TRBV30 | CAYGYGLRGPLEQYF
TRBJ1-1 | TRBV29-1 | CSLARDTVGTEAFF
TRBJ2-5 | TRBV11-2 | CASTARGFQETQYF
TRBJ2-2 | TRBV30 | CAWEFRTGWTGELFF
TRBJ1-2 | TRBV25-1 | CASSETRTGENYGYTF
TRBJ2-1 | TRBV6-5 | CASTRGQYNEQFF
TRBJ1-4 | TRBV13 | CASSKGQGGEKLFF
TRBJ2-1 | TRBV27 | CASSSEPGRNNEQFF
TRBJ1-5 | TRBV2 | CASGDRMTVQPQHF
TRBJ1-4 | TRBV14 | CASSQAGTGYEKLFF
TRBJ1-1 | TRBV10-3 | CAISEPGQGNTEAFF
TRBJ2-7 | TRBV5-8 | CASSLWLVSSYEQYF
TRBJ2-7 | TRBV5-4 | CASSFRGGSNEQYF
TRBJ2-6 | TRBV19 | CASSFPGASGANVLTF
TRBJ1-1 | TRBV15 | CATSATPNTEAFF
TRBJ2-3 | TRBV29-1 | CSVKIGGPTDTQYF
TRBJ1-1 | TRBV29-1 | CSVDHSMNTEAFF
TRBJ1-5 | TRBV19 | CASSGREGASNQPQHF
TRBJ2-1 | TRBV28 | CASSAGDPGNEQFF
TRBJ1-6 | TRBV30 | CAWSVIGVSPLHF
TRBJ1-4 | TRBV5-4 | CASSLAGQGRGNEKLFF
TRBJ2-1 | TRBV5-1 | CASSPRTSEPAQFF
TRBJ1-4 | TRBV30 | CAWSGPGGFEEKLFF
TRBJ1-1 | TRBV7-9 | CASRRDRLKMNTEAFF
TRBJ1-1 | TRBV4-1 | CASSPTRTGWDTEAFF
TRBJ1-2 | TRBV2 | CASQDGAHPGYTF
TRBJ2-7 | TRBV15 | CATSRSPGTRIGEQYF
TRBJ2-1 | TRBV7-3 | CASSLSWGGDLNNEQFF
TRBJ1-5 | TRBV19 | CASNSGSGNNQPQHF
TRBJ2-7 | TRBV6-1 | CASSPWTSGGYEQYF
TRBJ2-7 | TRBV19 | CASRFSGQGFYEQYF
TRBJ2-3 | TRBV5-1 | CASTKRGTSGTDTQYF
TRBJ2-7 | TRBV7-6 | CASRRGTDSYEQYF
TRBJ1-2 | TRBV6-5 | CASSQGLLGGYTF
TRBJ2-1 | TRBV15 | CATSRGIGTAVQAEQFF
TRBJ1-1 | TRBV29-1 | CSAGGAVNTEAFF
TRBJ2-5 | TRBV5-4 | CASSLGVQRGKETQYF
TRBJ1-5 | TRBV6-1 | CASSDWANQPQHF
TRBJ2-7 | TRBV4-1 | CASSQKDRGYEQYF
TRBJ2-7 | TRBV6-6 | CASTPEFFYEQYF
TRBJ2-7 | TRBV15 | CATSRGQASYEQYF
TRBJ2-7 | TRBV2 | CASSDVLAHEQYF
TRBJ2-6 | TRBV2 | CARWGDGLPSGANVLTF
TRBJ2-2 | TRBV6-5 | CASSSLGAANTGELFF